These T cell receptor beta chains were read from a single sample in a study of T-cell reconstitution after alpha-beta-depleted transplantation in children. TCRdb fed the PCR reads into MiXCR, producing one record per CDR3 protein. Of about 460,000 distinct CDR3 sequences in the sample, approximately 10% were seen once. Here the sequenced sample was PBMCs, mostly from graft donor cells, taken 180 days after TCRalphabeta/CD19-depleted stem cell transplant. The receptor source for this set is a female patient aged 2-15 years who had a stem cell transplant for aplastic anemia, so the T cells may come from the graft donor. Both conserved end residues are part of each CDR3. A D gene is named only where the DNA matches it firmly. The size entry is marked missing in some rows and otherwise reads once, few, many or a size class.

d_call j_call clone_size v_call cdr3_nt cdr3_aa
. TRBJ1-5 few TRBV5-1 TGCGCCAGCAGCTTGGACTCACATCCGACTCAGCCCCAGCATTTT CASSLDSHPTQPQHF
TRBD2 TRBJ2-3 many TRBV6-5 TGTGCCAGCAGTTGGACTAGCGGGAGAACAGATACGCAGTATTTT CASSWTSGRTDTQYF
. TRBJ1-2 few TRBV3-1 TGTGCCAGCAGCCAAGATCGGGCCGCCTTCGGCTATGGCTACACCTTC CASSQDRAAFGYGYTF
TRBD2 TRBJ2-1 many TRBV4-1 TGCGCCAGCAATCATGGGGGACTAGAGTACAATGAGCAGTTCTTC CASNHGGLEYNEQFF
. TRBJ1-5 few TRBV12-3/TRBV12-4 TGTGCCAGCAGGACCCTCCGGGCAGCTTATAGCAATCAGCCCCAGCATTTT CASRTLRAAYSNQPQHF
TRBD1 TRBJ1-5 many TRBV7-2 TGTGCCAGCAGCTTTACGAAAAGGACAGGGACGAATCAGCCCCAGCATTTT CASSFTKRTGTNQPQHF
TRBD1 TRBJ1-1 . TRBV7-9 TGTGCCAGCAGCTTTCCGGACAGGGACCGCACTGAAGCTTTCTTT CASSFPDRDRTEAFF
TRBD1 TRBJ2-2 few TRBV5-6 TGTGCCAGCAGCTTGTACGCGACAGGGCTTAACACCGGGGAGCTGTTTTTT CASSLYATGLNTGELFF
. TRBJ1-1 many TRBV7-2 TGTGCCAGCAGCACGGACAGGAACACTGAAGCTTTCTTT CASSTDRNTEAFF
TRBD1 TRBJ1-2 . TRBV12-3/TRBV12-4 TGTGCCAGCAGTTTGGTGGGCAGGGGGCCTTATGGCTACACCTTC CASSLVGRGPYGYTF
TRBD2 TRBJ2-3 few TRBV3-1 TGTGCCAGCCCTCCCTCGGCTAGCGGAACAGATACGCAGTATTTT CASPPSASGTDTQYF
TRBD1 TRBJ1-5 few TRBV27 TGTGCCAGCAGTCACCCATGGGACAGGGGAGAGGGGGCAAGCAATCAGCCCCAGCATTTT CASSHPWDRGEGASNQPQHF
. TRBJ1-5 few TRBV7-8 TGTGCCAGCAGCTCCCACGTAGGGGCGGTTCAGCCCCAGCATTTT CASSSHVGAVQPQHF
. TRBJ1-1 . TRBV7-9 TGTGCCAGCAGCTTAAGCGGAGGCGTTGGCTACCGGAACACTGAAGCTTTCTTT CASSLSGGVGYRNTEAFF
TRBD1 TRBJ2-4 few TRBV25-1 TGTGCCAGCAGTGAACAGGGGGCGAGCATTCAGTACTTC CASSEQGASIQYF
. TRBJ1-4 . TRBV2 TGTGCCAGCATGGCAGGACAGCATAATGAAAAACTGTTTTTT CASMAGQHNEKLFF
. TRBJ2-3 . TRBV27 TGTGCCACCGTCTTGGGAGATACGCAGTATTTT CATVLGDTQYF
TRBD2 TRBJ2-5 . TRBV7-2 TGTGCCAGCAGCTGGACTAGCGGGAGGGCCCAAGAGACCCAGTACTTC CASSWTSGRAQETQYF
TRBD1 TRBJ1-4 few TRBV12-3/TRBV12-4 TGTGCCAGCAGTTTAGGTGCGCAGGGGGCAGGTGAAAAACTGTTTTTT CASSLGAQGAGEKLFF
. TRBJ1-5 . TRBV28 TGTGCCAGCAGTTTATTGACTTACTATAGCAATCAGCCCCAGCATTTT CASSLLTYYSNQPQHF
TRBD1 TRBJ2-1 many TRBV7-2 TGTGCCAGCAGCTTACCCACCGGGACAGGGGGCGCGTATGAGCAGTTCTTC CASSLPTGTGGAYEQFF
. TRBJ2-3 . TRBV24-1 TGTGCCACCAGTGATTTGGTACAGGGGGGGTCAGATACGCAGTATTTT CATSDLVQGGSDTQYF
TRBD1 TRBJ2-7 many TRBV28 TGTGCCAGCAATCCCCAGGTTGGGACAGGGGGCGAGCAGTACTTC CASNPQVGTGGEQYF
. TRBJ2-1 many TRBV15 TGTGCCACCAGCAGAGAACGGTTCGGGGCTAGAGAGGGAACCAATGAGCAGTTCTTC CATSRERFGAREGTNEQFF
. TRBJ2-4 many TRBV20-1 TGCAGGGGTCTTCAGGCACTCGGGGCCAAAAACATTCAGTACTTC CRGLQALGAKNIQYF
TRBD2 TRBJ2-7 few TRBV11-1 TGTGCCAGCACCTCAACTCGGGCGGGAGGGTCCCCCACCTACGAGCAGTACTTC CASTSTRAGGSPTYEQYF
. TRBJ2-1 . TRBV14 TGTGCCAGCAGCCAAGAATGGACCCCCGGCTTCTATGAGCAGTTCTTC CASSQEWTPGFYEQFF